The 20 T cell receptor beta chains in this list originate from one sample, sequenced in a study of T-cell reconstitution after alpha-beta-depleted transplantation in children. Unique molecular identifiers were used in preparing the TCRbeta library. TCRdb fed the PCR reads into MiXCR, producing one record per CDR3 protein. This table has around 250,000 distinct CDR3 sequences, more than 9% appearing once. The sample consisted of PBMCs from the stem cell graft donor, taken from the stem cell graft. Receptors originate from a human donor who donated a stem cell graft to a child with SCID.

The CDR3 nucleotides read TGTGCCAGCAGGCTCAGGGGGCCCTACGAGCAGTACTTC. Protein product: CASRLRGPYEQYF. The chain recombines TRBV27 with TRBJ2-7, with 8 bases fitting TRBD1. The CDR3 spans 13 residues. Germline-derived CDR1 and CDR2 are MNHEY and SMNVEV (reference sequence). V trimming: 6 bases; J trimming: 2 bases; junction bases outside the gene matches: 3.

In its sample, this clonotype was seen a few times. The CDR3 region is CASRTGGQTQYF. As DNA, the CDR3 is TGTGCCAGCAGGACAGGGGGCCAGACCCAGTACTTC. The chain employs TRBV2 and TRBJ2-5; 10 bases line up with TRBD1. Looked up from germline, CDR1 is SNHLY and CDR2 is FYNNEI. The CDR3 is 12 residues long. V lost 6 bases, J lost 6 bases, and 1 base stayed unmatched.

J is TRBJ1-1 and V is TRBV2; D unresolved. Trimming took off 5 bases at V and 4 bases at J, with 11 bases between the two ends. Germline assignment: CDR1 SNHLY and CDR2 FYNNEI. The CDR3 loop spans 13 amino acids. The CDR3 nucleotides are TGTGCCAGCAGTATTGCCATGAGCACTGAAGCTTTCTTT. Translation gives CASSIAMSTEAFF.

The CDR3 sequence is CSVEFNINTGELFF. CDR3 nucleotide sequence: TGCAGCGTTGAGTTCAACATTAACACCGGGGAGCTGTTTTTT. The chain carries TRBV29-1 and TRBJ2-2, with unresolved D. CDR3 length: 14 residues. Looked up from germline, CDR1 is SQVTM and CDR2 is ANQGSEA. V was cut by 3 bases and J by 2 bases, with 10 bases left in between.

The chain links TRBV12-3 or TRBV12-4 to TRBJ2-6; D assignment may be TRBD1 or TRBD2 (5 bases each). Trimming removed 7 bases at V and 2 bases at J, with 9 bases between. This CDR3 comprises 14 residues. CDR3 amino acids: CASTRGAGANVLTF. CDR3 coding DNA: TGTGCCAGCACCCGAGGGGCTGGGGCCAACGTCCTGACTTTC.

A few counts support this clonotype. This rearrangement joins TRBV7-9 to TRBJ2-2; 7 bases match TRBD1. The germline gives CDR1 SEHNR, CDR2 FQNEAQ (reference sequence). The V gene end was trimmed by 4 bases and the J gene end by 1 base; junction bases not matched to a gene: 9. CDR3 length: 17 amino acids. The CDR3 protein is CASSSKTTGLNTGELFF. The CDR3 DNA reads TGTGCCAGCAGCTCAAAAACGACAGGGTTGAACACCGGGGAGCTGTTTTTT.

The rearrangement uses TRBV27 and TRBJ2-3; the D is unclear. Germline V lookup: CDR1 MNHEY, CDR2 SMNVEV (reference sequence). The germline V and J ends were trimmed by 7 bases and 6 bases, with 20 bases remaining between them. The CDR3 extends over 15 amino acids. The CDR3 region is CASNTVKTETDTQYF. In DNA form, the CDR3 reads TGTGCCAGCAACACGGTGAAAACCGAGACCGATACGCAGTATTTT.

The table lists this clonotype with a few counts. The chain recombines TRBV4-1 with TRBJ2-1; 12 nucleotides line up with TRBD2. The CDR3 has 16 residues. CDR1 and CDR2 from the germline V gene are MGHRA and YSYEKL. Unmatched junction bases numbered 3, after V lost 2 bases and J lost 4 bases. Here the CDR3 DNA reads TGCGCCAGCAGCCAATCTAGCGGGGGGGAATACAATGAGCAGTTCTTC. This translates into CASSQSSGGEYNEQFF.

This chain connects TRBV9 to TRBJ2-1; D is possibly TRBD2 (5 bases). Trimming removed 4 bases from V and 5 bases from J, with 13 bases in between. This CDR3 is 14 amino acids long. Germline V gene lookup returns CDR1 SGDLS and CDR2 YYNGEE. CDR3 in amino acids: CASSPDYSNNEQFF. The CDR3 DNA follows: TGTGCCAGCAGCCCAGACTACAGCAACAATGAGCAGTTCTTC.

The V and J genes are TRBV29-1 and TRBJ1-1; 8 bases agree with TRBD1. With 8 bases clipped from V and 6 bases from J, the junction kept 14 bases outside the gene matches. CDR1 and CDR2 (germline): SQVTM, ANQGSEA. The CDR3 totals 14 residues. The DNA for the CDR3 is TGCAGCTCCCGACCGGGACAGGTCGGAGCTGAAGCTTTCTTT. It yields the protein CSSRPGQVGAEAFF. Combining the CDR3 with reference TRBV29-1 and TRBJ1-1 gives the whole variable domain SAVISQKPSRDICQRGTSLTIQCQVDSQVTMMFWYRQQPGQSLTLIATANQGSEATYESGFVIDKFPISRPNLTFSTLTVSNMSPEDSSIYLCSSRPGQVGAEAFFGQGTRLTVV.

Only a few counts were recorded for this clonotype. The chain couples TRBV12-5 to TRBJ1-1; D is perhaps TRBD1 (5 bases). The CDR3 is 14 residues long. CDR1 and CDR2 from the germline V gene are LGHNT and FRNRAP. Trimming shortened V by 3 bases and J by 7 bases, and 15 bases separated the two germline ends. CDR3 amino acids: CASGFGASGGEAFF. CDR3 nucleotides: TGTGCTAGTGGTTTCGGGGCGTCGGGTGGTGAAGCTTTCTTT.

This rearrangement joins TRBV6-5 to TRBJ2-5, with D unresolved. In germline, CDR1 is MNHEY, CDR2 SVGAGI. V lost 3 bases to trimming and J lost 3 bases, with 8 bases between them. CDR3 length: 13 amino acids. In DNA form, the CDR3 reads TGTGCCAGCAGTTATCGGACGGAAGAGACCCAGTACTTC. As protein: CASSYRTEETQYF.

The table lists this clonotype with a few counts. The chain recombines TRBV27 with TRBJ2-3; TRBD1 agrees at 11 bases. The junction had 4 bases not matched to a gene; V was cut back by 5 bases and J by 3 bases. The CDR3 length is 15 residues. Germline V CDR1 and CDR2: MNHEY, SMNVEV (reference sequence). CDR3 coding DNA: TGTGCCAGCAGTCTCCGGGACAGGGGGACAGATACGCAGTATTTT. Translation: CASSLRDRGTDTQYF.

This clonotype came up many times. The V call is TRBV27, the J call TRBJ2-1, with 7 bases identical to TRBD2. This CDR3 has 16 amino acids. V shed 3 bases and J 7 bases; nucleotides not matched to a gene: 12. Germline lookup yields CDR1 MNHEY and CDR2 SMNVEV (reference sequence). The CDR3 spells CASSFLVARGTNEQFF. The DNA for the CDR3 is TGTGCCAGCAGTTTCCTCGTGGCGCGGGGGACTAATGAGCAGTTCTTC.

This clonotype was detected a few times. This rearrangement joins TRBV5-1 to TRBJ1-1, with unresolved D. CDR1 is SGHRS, CDR2 YFSETQ, per germline. This CDR3 has 14 amino acids. Trimming left V 1 base short and J 1 base short, with 8 bases between. In DNA form, the CDR3 reads TGCGCCAGCAGCTTGTACTTAACGAACACTGAAGCTTTCTTT. As protein: CASSLYLTNTEAFF.

This clonotype showed up just a few times. This chain uses TRBV29-1 with TRBJ2-7; D gene uncertain. The ends were cut back, 5 bases at V and 0 bases at J, with 17 bases in the middle. Germline assignment: CDR1 SQVTM and CDR2 ANQGSEA. This CDR3 is 15 amino acids long. The CDR3: CSVPMRGASSYEQYF. The CDR3 nucleotides are TGCAGCGTTCCCATGCGAGGAGCCAGCTCCTACGAGCAGTACTTC.

For this clonotype: This may stem from a read error, because a much larger clone lies one nucleotide away. The gene calls are TRBV6-5 and TRBJ2-7, with 8 positions matching TRBD1. The germline V gene has CDR1 MNHEY and CDR2 SVGAGI. This CDR3 comprises 15 residues. The J segment lost 6 bases and the V segment lost 0 bases, leaving 7 bases of the junction unmatched. The CDR3 loop is CASSYSWQGAAEQYF. As DNA, the CDR3 is TGTGCCAGCAGTTACTCCTGGCAGGGGGCTGCCGAGCAGTACTTC.

This clonotype was recorded many times. The chain joins TRBV2 to TRBJ2-3, with TRBD1 as a possible D gene (6 bases). Germline CDR1 is SNHLY and CDR2 is FYNNEI. This CDR3 has 14 amino acids. Trimming took off 9 bases at V and 5 bases at J, with 18 bases between the two ends. DNA of the CDR3: TGTGCCAGAGGGGAATCGCACAGGGTAGATACGCAGTATTTT. Protein sequence: CARGESHRVDTQYF.

The chain links TRBV5-1 to TRBJ1-2; the D is unclear. CDR1 and CDR2 from the germline V gene are SGHRS and YFSETQ. The CDR3 totals 13 residues. V was trimmed by 0 bases and J by 4 bases, leaving 7 bases between them. The CDR3 bases are TGCGCCAGCAGCTTGGCAGACGCCTATGGCTACACCTTC. This gives the protein CASSLADAYGYTF. Full variable domain (remainder filled in from reference TRBV5-1 and TRBJ1-2): KAGVTQTPRYLIKTRGQQVTLSCSPISGHRSVSWYQQTPGQGLQFLFEYFSETQRNKGNFPGRFSGRQFSNSRSEMNVSTLELGDSALYLCASSLADAYGYTFGSGTRLTVV.

This clonotype was picked up many times. The V call is TRBV5-4, the J call TRBJ1-1; no definite D call. Germline CDR1 reads SGHNT; CDR2 reads YYREEE (reference sequence). The CDR3 is made up of 14 amino acids. The V end was cut by 4 bases, the J end by 1 base, with 11 bases between. The CDR3 spells CASSTQEENTEAFF. CDR3 DNA: TGTGCCAGCAGCACCCAGGAGGAGAACACTGAAGCTTTCTTT.